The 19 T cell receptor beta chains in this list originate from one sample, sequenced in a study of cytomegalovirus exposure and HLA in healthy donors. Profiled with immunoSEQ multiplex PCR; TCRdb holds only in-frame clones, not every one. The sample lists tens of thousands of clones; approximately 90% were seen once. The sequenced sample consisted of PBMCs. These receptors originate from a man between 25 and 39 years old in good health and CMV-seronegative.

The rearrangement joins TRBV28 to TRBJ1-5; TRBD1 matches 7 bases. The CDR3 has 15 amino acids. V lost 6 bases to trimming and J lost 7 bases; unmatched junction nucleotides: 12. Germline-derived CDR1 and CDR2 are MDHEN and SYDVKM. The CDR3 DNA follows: TGTGCCAGCAGGTTGATGACAGGGACCTTGCAGCCCCAGCATTTT. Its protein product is CASRLMTGTLQPQHF.

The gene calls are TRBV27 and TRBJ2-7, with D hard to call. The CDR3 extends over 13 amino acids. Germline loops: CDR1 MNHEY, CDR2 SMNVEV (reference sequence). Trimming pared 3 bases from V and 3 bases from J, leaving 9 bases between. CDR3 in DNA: TGTGCCAGCAGTTTCTCGGTAAACTACGAGCAGTACTTC. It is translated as CASSFSVNYEQYF.

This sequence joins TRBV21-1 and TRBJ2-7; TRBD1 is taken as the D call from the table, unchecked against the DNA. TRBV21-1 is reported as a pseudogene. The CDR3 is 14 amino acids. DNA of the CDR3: TGTGCCAGCAGCAAAGCTTGGACAGCCTACGAGCAGTACTTC. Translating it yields CASSKAWTAYEQYF.

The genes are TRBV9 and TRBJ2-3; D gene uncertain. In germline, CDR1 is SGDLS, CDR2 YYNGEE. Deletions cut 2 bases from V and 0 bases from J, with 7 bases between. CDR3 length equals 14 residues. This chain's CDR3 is CASSVEPSTDTQYF. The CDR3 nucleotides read TGTGCCAGCAGCGTGGAGCCTAGCACAGATACGCAGTATTTT.

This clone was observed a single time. The CDR3 region has the DNA TGTGCCAGCAGTGAAGCAGTTGAGGGTGCCGTGACCCAGCATTTT. Its protein is CASSEAVEGAVTQHF. The V and J genes are TRBV2 and TRBJ1-5; D gene uncertain. Trimming pared 0 bases from V and 11 bases from J, leaving 17 bases between. The germline CDR1 and CDR2 sequences are SNHLY and FYNNEI. The CDR3 runs to 15 residues.

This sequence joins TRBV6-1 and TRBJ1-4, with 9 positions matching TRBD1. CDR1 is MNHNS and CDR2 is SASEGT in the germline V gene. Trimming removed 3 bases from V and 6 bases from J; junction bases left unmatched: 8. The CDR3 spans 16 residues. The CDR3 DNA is TGTGCCAGCAGTGAGGCCGCTTGGACAGGGGATGAAAAACTGTTTTTT. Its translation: CASSEAAWTGDEKLFF.

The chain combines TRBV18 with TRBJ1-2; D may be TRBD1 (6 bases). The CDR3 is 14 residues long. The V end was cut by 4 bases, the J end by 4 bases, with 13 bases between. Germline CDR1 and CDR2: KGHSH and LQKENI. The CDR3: CASSLSDRTYGYTF. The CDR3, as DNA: TGTGCCAGCTCACTATCGGACAGAACCTATGGCTACACCTTC.

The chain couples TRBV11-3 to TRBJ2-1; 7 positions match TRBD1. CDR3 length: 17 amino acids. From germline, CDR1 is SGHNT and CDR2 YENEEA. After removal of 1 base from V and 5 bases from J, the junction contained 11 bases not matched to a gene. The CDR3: CASSLGAGTAINNEQFF. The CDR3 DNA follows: TGTGCCAGCAGCTTAGGAGCCGGGACAGCGATCAACAATGAGCAGTTCTTC.

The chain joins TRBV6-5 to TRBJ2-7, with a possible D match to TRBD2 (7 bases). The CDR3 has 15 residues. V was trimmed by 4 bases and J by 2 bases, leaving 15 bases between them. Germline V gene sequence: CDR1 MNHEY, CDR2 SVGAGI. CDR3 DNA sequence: TGTGCCAGCAGTTGGTCGGGGGGCACCGCCTACGAGCAGTACTTC. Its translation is CASSWSGGTAYEQYF.

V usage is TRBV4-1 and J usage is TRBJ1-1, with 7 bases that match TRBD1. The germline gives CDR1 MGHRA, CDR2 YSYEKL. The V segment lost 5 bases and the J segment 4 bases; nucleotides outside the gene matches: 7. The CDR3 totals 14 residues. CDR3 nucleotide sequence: TGCGCCAGCAGCGAGAGACAGGGTGTCACTGAAGCTTTCTTT. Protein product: CASSERQGVTEAFF.

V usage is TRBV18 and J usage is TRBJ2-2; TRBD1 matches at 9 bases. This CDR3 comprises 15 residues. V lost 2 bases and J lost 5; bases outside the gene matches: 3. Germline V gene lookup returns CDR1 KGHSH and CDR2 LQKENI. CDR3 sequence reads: CASSPSGQGTGELFF. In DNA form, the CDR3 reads TGTGCCAGCTCACCATCCGGACAGGGGACCGGGGAGCTGTTTTTT.

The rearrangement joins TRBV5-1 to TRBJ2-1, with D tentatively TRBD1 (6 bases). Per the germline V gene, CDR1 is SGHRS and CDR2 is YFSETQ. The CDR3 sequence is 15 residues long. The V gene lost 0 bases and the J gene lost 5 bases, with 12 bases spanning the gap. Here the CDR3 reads CASSLGGRADNEQFF. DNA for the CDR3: TGCGCCAGCAGCTTGGGGGGGCGCGCCGACAATGAGCAGTTCTTC.

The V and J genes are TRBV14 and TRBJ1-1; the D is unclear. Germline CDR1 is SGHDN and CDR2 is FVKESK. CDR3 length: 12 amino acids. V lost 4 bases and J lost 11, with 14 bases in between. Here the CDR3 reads CASSRASGWAFF. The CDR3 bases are TGTGCCAGCAGCCGAGCGAGCGGGTGGGCTTTCTTT.

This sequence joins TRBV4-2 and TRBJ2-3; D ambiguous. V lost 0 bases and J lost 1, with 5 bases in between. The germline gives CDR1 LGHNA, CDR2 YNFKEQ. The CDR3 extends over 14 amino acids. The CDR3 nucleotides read TGTGCCAGCAGCCAAGATCCTGGCACAGATACGCAGTATTTT. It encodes CASSQDPGTDTQYF.

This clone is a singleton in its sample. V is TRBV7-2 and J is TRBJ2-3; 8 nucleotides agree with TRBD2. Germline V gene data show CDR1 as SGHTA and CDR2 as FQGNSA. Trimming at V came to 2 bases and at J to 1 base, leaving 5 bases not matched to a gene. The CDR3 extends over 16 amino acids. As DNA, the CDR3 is TGTGCCAGCAGCTTACTCACAGCGGGGGGCACAGATACGCAGTATTTT. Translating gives CASSLLTAGGTDTQYF.

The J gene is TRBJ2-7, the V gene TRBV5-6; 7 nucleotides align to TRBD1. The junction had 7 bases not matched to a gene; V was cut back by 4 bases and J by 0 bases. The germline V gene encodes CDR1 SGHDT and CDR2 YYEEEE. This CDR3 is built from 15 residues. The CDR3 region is CASSVRGRYSYEQYF. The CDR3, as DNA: TGTGCCAGCAGCGTCAGGGGGAGATACTCCTACGAGCAGTACTTC.

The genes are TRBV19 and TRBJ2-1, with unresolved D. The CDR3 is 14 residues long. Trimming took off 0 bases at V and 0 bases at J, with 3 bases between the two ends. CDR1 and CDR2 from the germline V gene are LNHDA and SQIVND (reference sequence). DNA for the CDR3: TGTGCCAGTAGTATAGACAGCTCCTACAATGAGCAGTTCTTC. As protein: CASSIDSSYNEQFF.

The CDR3 is CASSLQGVWGNSPLHF. CDR3 bases: TGTGCCAGCAGCTTACAAGGGGTCTGGGGTAATTCACCCCTCCACTTT. The J gene is TRBJ1-6, the V gene TRBV7-2, with TRBD1 as a possible D gene (5 bases). CDR3 length: 16 residues. Germline loops: CDR1 SGHTA, CDR2 FQGNSA. Trimming took off 2 bases at V and 6 bases at J, with 14 bases between the two ends.

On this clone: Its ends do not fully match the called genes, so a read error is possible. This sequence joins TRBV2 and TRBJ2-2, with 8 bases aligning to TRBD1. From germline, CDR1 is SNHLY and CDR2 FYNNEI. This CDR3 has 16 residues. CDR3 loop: CAGRDQTTGETGELFF. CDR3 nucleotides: TGTGCCGGCAGAGATCAGACGACAGGGGAAACCGGGGAGCTGTTTTTT. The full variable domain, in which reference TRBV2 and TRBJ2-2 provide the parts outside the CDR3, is EPEVTQTPSHQVTQMGQEVILRCVPISNHLYFYWYRQILGQKVEFLVSFYNNEISEKSEIFDDQFSVERPDGSNFTLKIRSTKLEDSAMYFCAGRDQTTGETGELFFGEGSRLTVL.